This record concerns one T cell receptor beta chain sequence. Which antigen it targets is not known. Qualities for individual bases were not recorded, and no much larger clone is one base off. V was cut back by 1 base and J by 1 base, leaving a gap of 9 bases between them. Spanning cysteine to phenylalanine, the CDR3 consists of 15 amino acids. Only the CDR3 DNA is retained, 45 bases long and in frame from the first base. CDR1 and CDR2 are read off the germline V gene as SGHTA and FQGNSA. Reads for this sample came from an Illumina NovaSeq 6000. Synthesis of TCR cDNA relied on 5'RACE template switching, a step that introduced a universal primer site along with unique molecular identifiers. Priming of cDNA synthesis was performed from both the TCR alpha and TCR beta constant segments. Library amplification used two PCR steps, and the second PCR step added sample barcodes and sequencing adapters. Sequencing of libraries was done on Illumina HiSeq 2500 (2x100 bp) or NovaSeq (2x150 bp). The published analysis was carried out like this. MIGEC handled demultiplexing of reads and collapsing into UMI consensus sequences, while MiXCR performed V(D)J alignment. Vaccine-responding clonotypes were defined with edgeR using replicate PBMC samples, requiring FDR below 0.01 and a log2 fold change above 5 up to day 15. CD4 or CD8 identity was assigned to each bulk clonotype according to whether the clonotype was present at higher abundance in the sequenced CD4 repertoire or the sequenced CD8 repertoire. In TCRdb, the public reads were trimmed at Q25 with fastp and aligned with MiXCR, with productive beta chains retained. Each CDR3 protein appears once, grouped with its most common genes and DNA. For this entry, the V and J calls and clone size follow TCRdb and not the study's own pipeline. This sample gives about 320,000 distinct CDR3 sequences in total; 3.5% to 4.5% of them show up just once. Of the sample, approximately 19% is held by the ten largest clones.

This sample is part of a study of T cells after yellow fever vaccination (dated 2019 in TCRdb). Study-level background: The SMART-Seq v4 Ultra Low Input RNA kit was used to prepare libraries from fractions with low cell numbers. To track T-cell clones before and after primary and booster YFV17D yellow fever vaccination, bulk TCR alpha and beta repertoires were sequenced longitudinally. Bulk PBMC replicates and cell subsets were isolated from blood drawn at multiple timepoints before and after both primary and secondary immunization. Two healthy male donors, one aged 18 to 30 and one aged 30 to 40 years, made up the cohort. Study-level results and caveats: A small share of clonotypes was detected in both CD4 and CD8 compartments, with the overlap likely arising from convergent recombination. Because only a couple of donors were included in the study, the extent to which the findings can be generalized is limited. Computational filtering was required because FACS-sorted repertoires could contain abundant contaminating clonotypes from the bulk population. The secondary T-cell response was weaker than the primary response but faster, peaking on day 5 instead of day 15. Most clones expanded after primary vaccination were re-detected after the booster (almost 98% of CD4 and about nine tenths of CD8), suggesting broad memory maintenance.

The treatment or condition label on this specimen signifies: live attenuated yellow fever vaccine strain. At every blood-draw timepoint, two biological replicates of bulk PBMCs were collected. PBMCs were isolated from peripheral blood using a standard Ficoll-Paque protocol. RNA was extracted with TriZol from bulk PBMCs, CD4 and CD8 fractions, and dextramer-positive and dextramer-negative fractions. The clonotype comes from a man between 18 and 35 years old who received the YFV17D yellow fever vaccine. The sample in question was PBMCs, obtained 15 days after the yellow fever booster vaccination. The chain uses TRBV7-2 and TRBJ2-3, and perhaps TRBD2 as D gene, on 6 matching bases. The bases are TGTGCCAGCAGCTTAGGTCCTAGCGGCACAGATACGCAGTATTTT. Protein translation: CASSLGPSGTDTQYF.